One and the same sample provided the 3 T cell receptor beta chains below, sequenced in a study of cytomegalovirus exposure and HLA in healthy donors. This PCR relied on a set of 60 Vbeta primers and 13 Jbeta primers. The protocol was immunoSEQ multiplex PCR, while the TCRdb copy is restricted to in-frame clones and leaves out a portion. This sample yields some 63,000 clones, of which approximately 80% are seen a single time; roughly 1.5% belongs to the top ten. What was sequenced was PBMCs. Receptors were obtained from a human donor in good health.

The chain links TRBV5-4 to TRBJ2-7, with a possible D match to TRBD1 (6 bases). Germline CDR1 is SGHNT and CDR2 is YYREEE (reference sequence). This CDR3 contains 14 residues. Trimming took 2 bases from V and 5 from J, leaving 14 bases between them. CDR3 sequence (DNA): TGTGCCAGCAGCTTCGGTCAGGGGAGCGACGAGCAGTACTTC. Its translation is CASSFGQGSDEQYF.

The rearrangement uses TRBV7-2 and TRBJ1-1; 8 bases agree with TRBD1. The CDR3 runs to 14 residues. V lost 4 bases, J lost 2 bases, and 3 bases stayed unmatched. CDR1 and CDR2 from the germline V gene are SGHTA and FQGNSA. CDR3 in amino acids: CASSSDRENTEAFF. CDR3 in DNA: TGTGCCAGCAGCTCGGACAGGGAAAACACTGAAGCTTTCTTT. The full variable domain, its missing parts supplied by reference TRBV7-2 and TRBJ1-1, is GAGVSQSPSNKVTEKGKDVELRCDPISGHTALYWYRQSLGQGLEFLIYFQGNSAPDKSGLPSDRFSAERTGGSVSTLTIQRTQQEDSAVYLCASSSDRENTEAFFGQGTRLTVV.

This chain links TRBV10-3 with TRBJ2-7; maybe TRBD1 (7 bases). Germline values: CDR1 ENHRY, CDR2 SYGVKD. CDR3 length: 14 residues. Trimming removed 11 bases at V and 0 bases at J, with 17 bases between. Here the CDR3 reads CASRGDLNSYEQYF. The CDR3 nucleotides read TGTGCCTCCAGGGGGGACCTAAACTCCTACGAGCAGTACTTC.